This T cell receptor (beta chain) was obtained from a study of CD8 T cells in ankylosing spondylitis. Study results and limitations: Earlier authors reported some of these motif variants in reactive arthritis synovial fluid and blood. A motif in TCR beta, a set of seven to nine highly homologous variants, appeared characteristic of ankylosing spondylitis blood. As reported, disease-linked clones showed significant enrichment in matched ankylosing spondylitis synovial fluid.

About this clonotype itself: Its specificity is not known.

TCRdb analysed the 5' RACE reads with MiXCR anew, one entry per CDR3 protein. The sample contains 300,000 to 400,000 distinct CDR3 sequences, approximately 20% of which appear only once. Specimen: blood, either unsorted or a sorted T cell fraction (not recorded which). The receptor's source is a male donor with ankylosing spondylitis.

CDR3: CASSPRTRDTGELFF. The CDR3, as DNA: TGTGCCAGCAGCCCCCGGACCCGGGACACCGGGGAGCTGTTTTTT. The chain recombines TRBV9 with TRBJ2-2; D gene unclear. The CDR3 length is 15 residues. V was cut by 4 bases and J by 3 bases, with 13 bases left in between. Germline V CDR1 and CDR2: SGDLS, YYNGEE.